A single sample gave rise to the 30 T cell receptor beta chains below, sequenced in a study of T cells in Graves' hyperthyroidism and ophthalmopathy. Amplification targeted TCR beta CDR3 regions from RNA transcripts. HTBI primers were used for first-round RT-PCR of the TCR CDR3. TCRdb ran MiXCR on the multiplex PCR reads and lists one entry per CDR3 protein. The table lists some 500,000 distinct CDR3 sequences, roughly 14% of them singletons. The sequenced sample was blood. Every receptor here comes from a woman between 18 and 30 years old with Graves' hyperthyroidism.

This clonotype has at least ten counts. The CDR3 region has the DNA TGTGCCATCACCCGGGAGGGGAACACTGAAGCTTTCTTT. Amino acids: CAITREGNTEAFF. The rearrangement links TRBV10-3 to TRBJ1-1, with D uncertain. V was trimmed by 7 bases and J by 1 base, leaving 10 bases between them. CDR1 and CDR2 from the germline V gene are ENHRY and SYGVKD. The CDR3 runs to 13 residues.

This chain links TRBV5-4 with TRBJ2-7, with TRBD2 as a possible D gene (6 bases). The V gene lost 4 bases and the J gene lost 4 bases, with 15 bases spanning the gap. The V gene's germline CDR1 is SGHNT and CDR2 YYREEE (reference sequence). This CDR3 is 14 amino acids long. The CDR3 reads CASSPDGGGYEQYF. The CDR3 DNA sequence: TGTGCCAGCAGCCCAGACGGGGGTGGGTACGAGCAGTACTTC.

J is TRBJ1-1 and V is TRBV11-3; D not certain. Deletions cut 2 bases from V and 6 bases from J, with 10 bases between. The CDR3 has 13 residues. The germline gives CDR1 SGHNT, CDR2 YENEEA. The CDR3 is CASSLYLGPEAFF. For the CDR3, the DNA is TGTGCCAGCAGCTTATATTTAGGGCCTGAAGCTTTCTTT.

This clonotype was seen at least ten times. This chain uses TRBV2 with TRBJ2-6; D uncertain. The germline V gene encodes CDR1 SNHLY and CDR2 FYNNEI. V shed 7 bases and J shed 0 bases, with 13 bases lying between them. This CDR3 region has 16 residues. CDR3 nucleotides: TGTGCCAGCACTTCATGGACGTCCTCTGGGGCCAACGTCCTGACTTTC. This translates into CASTSWTSSGANVLTF. Full variable domain (rest looked up from reference TRBV2 and TRBJ2-6): EPEVTQTPSHQVTQMGQEVILRCVPISNHLYFYWYRQILGQKVEFLVSFYNNEISEKSEIFDDQFSVERPDGSNFTLKIRSTKLEDSAMYFCASTSWTSSGANVLTFGAGSRLTVL.

This clonotype was seen repeatedly, ten times or more. This rearrangement joins TRBV30 to TRBJ2-3; 12 bases line up with TRBD2. Germline loops: CDR1 GTSNPN, CDR2 SVGIG (reference sequence). With V trimmed by 4 bases and J by 5 bases, 4 bases remained unmatched. This CDR3 comprises 14 residues. This CDR3 is CAWTSGRAIDTQYF. The CDR3 DNA reads TGTGCCTGGACTAGCGGGAGGGCCATAGATACGCAGTATTTT.

This clonotype was counted a single time. CDR3 in amino acids: CASSRRTGFYYEQYF. CDR3 coding DNA: TGTGCCAGCAGCAGGCGGACAGGGTTTTACTACGAGCAGTACTTC. This chain joins TRBV28 and TRBJ2-7; TRBD1 agrees at 8 bases. Germline values: CDR1 MDHEN, CDR2 SYDVKM. The trim removed 6 bases at V and 3 bases at J, leaving 10 bases unmatched. The CDR3 is 15 residues long.

The table lists this clonotype with many counts. CDR3 sequence reads: CAWSEGWTGETQYF. Here the CDR3 DNA reads TGTGCCTGGAGTGAAGGATGGACGGGAGAGACCCAGTACTTC. The chain employs TRBV30 and TRBJ2-5; D unclear. The V and J ends lost 1 base and 4 bases respectively, with 13 bases between them. CDR3 size: 14 residues. From germline, CDR1 is GTSNPN and CDR2 SVGIG (reference sequence).

This clonotype was counted ten times or more. In nucleotides, the CDR3 is TGTGCCAGCACATCTATGGTCGAGTTCTTC. Translated: CASTSMVEFF. V gene TRBV12-3 or TRBV12-4 combines with J gene TRBJ2-1; D is ambiguous. The length of the CDR3 is 10 residues. The V end was cut by 7 bases, the J end by 14 bases, with 12 bases between.

In its sample, this clonotype was seen many times. V and J are TRBV6-2 or TRBV6-3 and TRBJ1-1; D uncertain. Germline V gene sequence: CDR1 MNHEY, CDR2 SVGEGT. V was clipped by 1 base and J by 1 base, with 7 bases between them. The CDR3 loop spans 14 amino acids. The CDR3 nucleotides are TGTGCCAGCAGTTACTTCGGGGAGAACACTGAAGCTTTCTTT. Translating gives CASSYFGENTEAFF.

V and J are TRBV19 and TRBJ1-2; D is ambiguous. The CDR3 totals 13 residues. Trimming took off 1 base at V and 3 bases at J, with 6 bases between the two ends. Germline V gives CDR1 LNHDA, CDR2 SQIVND (reference sequence). The CDR3 protein is CASSIGTDYGYTF. The CDR3, as DNA: TGTGCCAGTAGTATAGGGACGGACTATGGCTACACCTTC.

The chain recombines TRBV20-1 with TRBJ2-5; 7 bases line up with TRBD2. Germline V gene data show CDR1 as DFQATT and CDR2 as SNEGSKA (reference sequence). The length of the CDR3 is 12 residues. The junction had 3 bases not matched to a gene; V was cut back by 3 bases and J by 5 bases. The CDR3 protein is CSARTSIETQYF. The CDR3 region has the DNA TGCAGTGCTAGGACTAGCATCGAGACCCAGTACTTC.

V usage is TRBV6-1 and J usage is TRBJ2-6; TRBD1 matches at 8 bases. CDR3 length equals 15 residues. In germline, CDR1 is MNHNS, CDR2 SASEGT. Trimming cost V 6 bases and J 0 bases; bases outside gene matches: 1. The CDR3 loop is CASRDRGSGANVLTF. The CDR3 DNA reads TGTGCCAGCAGAGACAGGGGCTCTGGGGCCAACGTCCTGACTTTC.

The V gene is TRBV12-3 or TRBV12-4, the J gene TRBJ1-1; TRBD1 aligns across 10 bases. The V and J ends lost 4 bases and 9 bases, in that order; junction bases with no gene match: 5. The length of the CDR3 is 13 residues. The CDR3 region has the DNA TGTGCCAGCAGTTCGGGACAGGGGATCAAAGCTTTCTTT. Translation gives CASSSGQGIKAFF.

The V gene is TRBV19, the J gene TRBJ2-1; 11 bases are shared with TRBD2. CDR3 size: 17 residues. V shed 6 bases and J 1 base; nucleotides not matched to a gene: 8. In germline, CDR1 is LNHDA, CDR2 SQIVND (reference sequence). CDR3 DNA sequence: TGTGCCAGTAGCTGGGTAGCGGGAGGGCCGTCCTACAATGAGCAGTTCTTC. Protein: CASSWVAGGPSYNEQFF. Based on the CDR3 plus reference TRBV19 and TRBJ2-1, the full variable domain is DGGITQSPKYLFRKEGQNVTLSCEQNLNHDAMYWYRQDPGQGLRLIYYSQIVNDFQKGDIAEGYSVSREKKESFPLTVTSAQKNPTAFYLCASSWVAGGPSYNEQFFGPGTRLTVL.

This clonotype occurred many times. The chain employs TRBV12-3 or TRBV12-4 and TRBJ2-1, with D unclear. Trimming cost V 4 bases and J 6 bases, with 16 bases left between them. The CDR3 extends over 15 amino acids. The CDR3 loop is CASSYLEGDGNEQFF. The CDR3 bases are TGTGCCAGCAGTTATTTGGAAGGTGACGGCAATGAGCAGTTCTTC.

This clonotype was seen more than once but under ten times. The chain has TRBV28 and TRBJ2-6; D is possibly TRBD2 (6 bases). The ends were cut back, 10 bases at V and 2 bases at J, with 18 bases in the middle. This CDR3 is 16 amino acids long. CDR1 MDHEN and CDR2 SYDVKM come from the germline V gene. The CDR3 protein is CAMSTRGSTGANVLTF. The CDR3 region has the DNA TGTGCCATGTCGACTAGAGGAAGCACTGGGGCCAACGTCCTGACTTTC.

There are a few counts of this clonotype. V is TRBV29-1 and J is TRBJ2-7, with 7 bases matching TRBD1. V lost 3 bases and J lost 0; bases outside the gene matches: 8. The CDR3 is 15 amino acids. Germline values: CDR1 SQVTM, CDR2 ANQGSEA. The CDR3 region has the DNA TGCAGCGTTGAGGCCTCGGGACAGAGCTCCTACGAGCAGTACTTC. Encoded protein: CSVEASGQSSYEQYF.

This clonotype was observed a handful of times. This chain uses TRBV2 with TRBJ2-1; a possible D gene is TRBD2 (6 bases). V lost 7 bases, J lost 0 bases, and 7 bases lay in between. Germline CDR1 and CDR2: SNHLY and FYNNEI. This CDR3 is built from 13 residues. The CDR3, as DNA: TGTGCCAGCACGGAGGGCTCCTACAATGAGCAGTTCTTC. The encoded protein is CASTEGSYNEQFF.

The rearrangement joins TRBV20-1 to TRBJ2-5, with D perhaps TRBD1 (6 bases). Germline CDR1 reads DFQATT; CDR2 reads SNEGSKA (reference sequence). There are 16 residues in the CDR3. V lost 3 bases and J lost 1, with 18 bases in between. The CDR3 loop is CSARAPRTGIQETQYF. As DNA, the CDR3 is TGCAGTGCTAGGGCCCCCCGAACAGGGATCCAAGAGACCCAGTACTTC.

V and J are TRBV7-6 and TRBJ2-2, with D possibly TRBD2 on 5 matching bases. CDR3 length: 13 residues. V dropped 5 bases and J dropped 6 bases, with 10 bases sitting between them. Germline-derived CDR1 and CDR2 are SGHVS and FNYEAQ. The CDR3 here is CASSHGNSGELFF. Here the CDR3 DNA reads TGTGCCAGCAGCCACGGGAATTCCGGGGAGCTGTTTTTT.

This clonotype was counted at least ten times. This sequence joins TRBV5-1 and TRBJ2-7; 10 bases fit TRBD1. CDR3 size: 14 residues. Germline values: CDR1 SGHRS, CDR2 YFSETQ. Unmatched junction bases numbered 3, after V lost 0 bases and J lost 6 bases. In DNA form, the CDR3 reads TGCGCCAGCAGCTTGGGGGACAGGGGCTCCGAGCAGTACGTC. Its translation is CASSLGDRGSEQYV.

This clonotype has just a few counts. The genes are TRBV6-1 and TRBJ1-1; D remains unclear. This CDR3 region has 14 residues. Germline V gene sequence: CDR1 MNHNS, CDR2 SASEGT. V was trimmed by 8 bases and J by 4 bases, leaving 17 bases between them. The CDR3 loop reads CASFKRELGTEAFF. In nucleotides, the CDR3 is TGTGCCAGCTTCAAAAGGGAATTGGGCACTGAAGCTTTCTTT.

This clonotype was observed at least ten times. One junction end does not reproduce the germline sequence, and a read error may be involved. The chain has TRBV10-3 and TRBJ2-3; possibly TRBD2 for D (5 bases). This CDR3 is built from 16 residues. CDR1 ENHRY and CDR2 SYGVKD come from the germline V gene. The CDR3 spells CAISEGSPGGTDTQYF. The DNA for the CDR3 is TGTGCCATAAGTGAGGGATCTCCTGGGGGCACAGATACGCAGTATTTT.

The V gene is TRBV27, the J gene TRBJ1-5, with unresolved D. The CDR3 is 16 amino acids. Trimming removed 8 bases at V and 1 base at J, with 18 bases between. Germline V CDR1 and CDR2: MNHEY, SMNVEV (reference sequence). The CDR3 DNA sequence: TGTGCCAGCGGTCCCCCGGAAGGGAGGAGCAATCAGCCCCAGCATTTT. This gives the protein CASGPPEGRSNQPQHF.

Many counts were recorded for this clonotype. V is TRBV30 and J is TRBJ2-3; no reliable D call. V was clipped by 4 bases and J by 3 bases, with 11 bases between them. Germline CDR1 reads GTSNPN; CDR2 reads SVGIG (reference sequence). This CDR3 is built from 13 residues. This CDR3 is CAWTPPVTDTQYF. The DNA for the CDR3 is TGTGCCTGGACCCCCCCAGTTACAGATACGCAGTATTTT.

This rearrangement joins TRBV29-1 to TRBJ2-3; TRBD2 is a possible D gene (5 bases). Per the germline V gene, CDR1 is SQVTM and CDR2 is ANQGSEA. The CDR3 extends over 16 amino acids. V dropped 2 bases and J dropped 1 base, with 16 bases sitting between them. CDR3 sequence reads: CSVERSGTTGTDTQYF. For the CDR3, the DNA is TGCAGCGTTGAAAGGTCGGGAACCACGGGCACAGATACGCAGTATTTT.

This rearrangement joins TRBV9 to TRBJ2-5, with a possible D match to TRBD2 (5 bases). The V end lost 0 bases, the J end lost 3 bases, and 12 bases lay between the germline ends. This CDR3 has 15 residues. Germline V gene lookup returns CDR1 SGDLS and CDR2 YYNGEE. The CDR3 nucleotides read TGTGCCAGCAGCGTAGACATTAGCGCGAAAGAGACCCAGTACTTC. This gives the protein CASSVDISAKETQYF.

This clonotype has a count of ten or more. V is TRBV24-1 and J is TRBJ2-1; the match to TRBD2 covers 10 bases. In germline, CDR1 is KGHDR, CDR2 SFDVKD. The length of the CDR3 is 14 residues. V shed 7 bases and J 3 bases; nucleotides not matched to a gene: 2. CDR3 amino acids: CATSTSGIYNEQFF. CDR3 DNA sequence: TGTGCCACCAGCACTAGCGGGATCTACAATGAGCAGTTCTTC.

This clonotype was detected ten times or more. This chain connects TRBV10-3 to TRBJ1-1, with 8 bases lining up with TRBD1. V was pared by 3 bases and J by 5 bases, with 11 bases of the junction left unmatched. The CDR3 is made up of 16 amino acids. The V gene's germline CDR1 is ENHRY and CDR2 SYGVKD. CDR3: CAISEGRVGQETEAFF. CDR3 coding DNA: TGTGCCATCAGTGAAGGAAGGGTGGGACAGGAGACTGAAGCTTTCTTT.

This clonotype has only a few counts. The rearrangement joins TRBV5-1 to TRBJ2-5, with TRBD1 as a possible D gene (5 bases). The length of the CDR3 is 13 residues. The germline V gene encodes CDR1 SGHRS and CDR2 YFSETQ. The V gene lost 7 bases and the J gene lost 5 bases, with 15 bases spanning the gap. The CDR3 protein is CASGSAGSETQYF. The CDR3, as DNA: TGCGCCAGCGGGTCGGCAGGGTCCGAGACCCAGTACTTC.